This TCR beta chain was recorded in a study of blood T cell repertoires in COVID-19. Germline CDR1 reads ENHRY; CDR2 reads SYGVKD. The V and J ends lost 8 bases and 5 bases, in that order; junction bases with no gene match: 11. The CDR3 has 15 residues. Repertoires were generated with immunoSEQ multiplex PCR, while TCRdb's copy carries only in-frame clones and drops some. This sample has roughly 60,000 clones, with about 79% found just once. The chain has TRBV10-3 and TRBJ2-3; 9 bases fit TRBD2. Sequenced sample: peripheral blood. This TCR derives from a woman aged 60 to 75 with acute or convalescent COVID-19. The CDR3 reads CAIGGRGGAGDTQYF. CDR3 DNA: TGTGCCATCGGAGGACGCGGGGGGGCGGGAGATACGCAGTATTTT.